The 29 T cell receptor beta chains below all came from one sample that was sequenced in a study of blood T cells in healthy people across ages. With a J-beta primer mix and a sample-barcoded 5' primer, a second PCR ran about 6 to 11 cycles. MiXCR was run by TCRdb on the 5' RACE reads, yielding one entry per CDR3 protein. The table has fewer than 2,000,000 distinct CDR3 sequences, more than 35% seen once. Sequenced: blood. Receptors were obtained from a human donor in good health.

This clonotype occurred a few times. The chain uses TRBV29-1 and TRBJ2-5; D is unresolved. The germline V gene encodes CDR1 SQVTM and CDR2 ANQGSEA. The ends were cut back, 6 bases at V and 1 base at J, with 12 bases in the middle. This CDR3 is 13 amino acids long. The DNA of the CDR3 is TGCAGCGTACCAAGAGGTTCCCAAGAGACCCAGTACTTC. Its protein product is CSVPRGSQETQYF.

The rearrangement joins TRBV12-3 or TRBV12-4 to TRBJ2-3; D is undetermined. V was shortened by 4 bases and J by 3 bases, with 17 bases between the two germline ends. This CDR3 is 16 amino acids long. The CDR3 DNA follows: TGTGCCAGCAGTTCCGCCGGTTTTGCGAGTACAGATACGCAGTATTTT. Translated: CASSSAGFASTDTQYF.

This clonotype was seen ten or more times. The rearrangement links TRBV7-2 to TRBJ2-5; 8 bases are shared with TRBD1. The germline gives CDR1 SGHTA, CDR2 FQGNSA. This CDR3 comprises 14 residues. V lost 3 bases to trimming and J lost 3 bases; unmatched junction nucleotides: 3. The CDR3 here is CASSLETGEETQYF. CDR3 nucleotides: TGTGCCAGCAGCTTGGAGACAGGGGAAGAGACCCAGTACTTC.

This clonotype was detected only a few times. The chain combines TRBV4-3 with TRBJ2-5, with D perhaps TRBD2 (6 bases). The germline V gene has CDR1 LGHNA and CDR2 YSLEER. The CDR3 totals 15 residues. V was pared by 4 bases and J by 1 base, with 13 bases between. CDR3 residues: CASSRWDFPQETQYF. In DNA form, the CDR3 reads TGCGCCAGCAGCCGGTGGGACTTTCCCCAAGAGACCCAGTACTTC.

This clonotype was seen a few times. The V gene is TRBV15, the J gene TRBJ2-1; tentative D call: TRBD2 (6 bases). The CDR3 runs to 15 residues. Deletions cut 1 base from V and 10 bases from J, with 17 bases between. Per germline, CDR1 LNHNV and CDR2 YYDKDF (reference sequence). The CDR3 nucleotides are TGTGCCACCAGCAGAGGACTAGGGGCGGATGCGGAGCAGTTCTTC. Its translation: CATSRGLGADAEQFF.

The chain has TRBV19 and TRBJ1-2, with D possibly TRBD1 on 5 matching bases. Trimming left V 11 bases short and J 4 bases short, with 14 bases between. The CDR3 covers 12 residues. In germline, CDR1 is LNHDA, CDR2 SQIVND (reference sequence). The CDR3 bases are TGTGCCCCTAAGGGGCCAATCTATGGCTACACCTTC. This translates into CAPKGPIYGYTF.

The chain carries TRBV12-3 or TRBV12-4 and TRBJ1-1, with D possibly matching TRBD1 (6 bases). Trimming removed 6 bases from V and 1 base from J, with 24 bases in between. The CDR3 is 18 residues long. The CDR3 DNA reads as TGTGCCAGCAGGTCCCGGGGACACAGTGGGAGGGGGAACACTGAAGCTTTCTTT. Translation: CASRSRGHSGRGNTEAFF.

V usage is TRBV6-1 and J usage is TRBJ2-3; D gene unclear. The CDR3 covers 13 residues. V shed 0 bases and J shed 2 bases, with 3 bases lying between them. Germline V CDR1 and CDR2: MNHNS, SASEGT. The CDR3 nucleotides are TGTGCCAGCAGTGAAGCGATCACAGATACGCAGTATTTT. Protein product: CASSEAITDTQYF.

The chain has TRBV6-5 and TRBJ2-7; a weak D match, TRBD1 (6 bases). The length of the CDR3 is 15 residues. V was trimmed by 6 bases and J by 0 bases, leaving 15 bases between them. Looked up from germline, CDR1 is MNHEY and CDR2 is SVGAGI. For the CDR3, the DNA is TGTGCCAGCAGCGTCATACGAGGGGGCTCCTACGAGCAGTACTTC. Its protein product is CASSVIRGGSYEQYF.

This clonotype has ten or more counts. The chain employs TRBV5-1 and TRBJ2-4; D assignment may be TRBD1 or TRBD2 (5 bases each). Trimming pared 3 bases from V and 8 bases from J, leaving 9 bases between. The CDR3 runs to 12 residues. The germline V gene encodes CDR1 SGHRS and CDR2 YFSETQ. CDR3 bases: TGCGCCAGCAGCTGGGACGGGGACATTCAGTACTTC. It yields the protein CASSWDGDIQYF.

J is TRBJ1-1 and V is TRBV11-2; the match to TRBD1 covers 8 bases. Germline trimming cut 2 bases from V and 2 bases from J; bases unmatched to any gene: 19. The germline CDR1 and CDR2 sequences are SGHAT and FQNNGV. The CDR3 extends over 20 amino acids. CDR3 DNA sequence: TGTGCCAGCAGCTTATTCAGTTGGGACAGGCCGATTTTGCCTAACACTGAAGCTTTCTTT. It codes for CASSLFSWDRPILPNTEAFF. The variable domain in full, completed from reference TRBV11-2 and TRBJ1-1, reads EAGVAQSPRYKIIEKRQSVAFWCNPISGHATLYWYQQILGQGPKLLIQFQNNGVVDDSQLPKDRFSAERLKGVDSTLKIQPAKLEDSAVYLCASSLFSWDRPILPNTEAFFGQGTRLTVV.

This clonotype occurred a few times. A junction boundary mismatches the germline segment, possibly from a read error. The chain joins TRBV20-1 to TRBJ2-7, with 10 positions matching TRBD2. CDR3 length: 14 residues. CDR1 and CDR2 from the germline V gene are DFQATT and SNEGSKA (reference sequence). CDR3 nucleotide sequence: TGCAGTGCTAGCACTAGCGGGGCCTCAGGCGAGCGGTACTTC. Residues: CSASTSGASGERYF.

The rearrangement links TRBV6-5 to TRBJ2-3; 7 bases are shared with TRBD1. The length of the CDR3 is 19 residues. CDR1 is MNHEY, CDR2 SVGAGI, per germline. The V and J ends lost 4 bases and 0 bases, in that order; junction bases with no gene match: 16. Written as DNA, the CDR3 is TGTGCCAGCAGTTTATCTAGGACAGGCAGCCATCTCAGCACAGATACGCAGTATTTT. It encodes CASSLSRTGSHLSTDTQYF.

This clonotype was counted a few times. The chain is built from TRBV27 and TRBJ2-7, with 7 bases lining up with TRBD1. The CDR3 runs 16 residues. V lost 4 bases and J lost 2; bases outside the gene matches: 11. The V gene's germline CDR1 is MNHEY and CDR2 SMNVEV (reference sequence). CDR3 protein: CASSSRGGQRPYEQYF. The CDR3 bases are TGTGCCAGCAGTTCACGAGGGGGCCAACGACCCTACGAGCAGTACTTC.

There are a few counts of this clonotype. This chain joins TRBV12-3 or TRBV12-4 and TRBJ1-1, with TRBD1 as a possible D gene (6 bases). V lost 7 bases and J 0 bases, leaving 9 bases between the germline ends. This CDR3 is built from 13 residues. The DNA for the CDR3 is TGTGCCAGCACACAGGGCATGAACACTGAAGCTTTCTTT. Protein sequence: CASTQGMNTEAFF.

This clonotype has just a few counts. The V and J genes are TRBV7-9 and TRBJ1-2; D may be TRBD1 (6 bases). Trimming removed 6 bases at V and 4 bases at J, with 12 bases between. Per germline, CDR1 SEHNR and CDR2 FQNEAQ (reference sequence). The CDR3 consists of 13 residues. The CDR3 coding sequence is TGTGCCAGCAGTTTTACAGGGATCTATGGCTACACCTTC. This gives the protein CASSFTGIYGYTF. The full variable domain, rest sourced from reference TRBV7-9 and TRBJ1-2, is DTGVSQNPRHKITKRGQNVTFRCDPISEHNRLYWYRQTLGQGPEFLTYFQNEAQLEKSRLLSDRFSAERPKGSFSTLEIQRTEQGDSAMYLCASSFTGIYGYTFGSGTRLTVV.

This clonotype was detected only once. A junction end diverges from the germline sequence, so it may reflect a read error. The chain carries TRBV27 and TRBJ2-5; the match to TRBD1 covers 9 bases. Germline assignment: CDR1 MNHEY and CDR2 SMNVEV (reference sequence). This CDR3 has 16 residues. DNA of the CDR3: TGTGCCAGCAGTTCTATGCCAGACAGGGGGTCTGGCGAGCAGTACTTT. The encoded protein is CASSSMPDRGSGEQYF.

The chain recombines TRBV5-1 with TRBJ2-7, with D possibly matching TRBD1 (6 bases). Germline V gene lookup returns CDR1 SGHRS and CDR2 YFSETQ. CDR3 length equals 17 residues. V was cut by 0 bases and J by 4 bases, with 20 bases left in between. The CDR3 nucleotides are TGCGCCAGCAGCTTGGATGGACAGCCGGTTCGGAATTACGAGCAGTACTTC. It encodes CASSLDGQPVRNYEQYF.

This clonotype showed up just a few times. Germline is not matched at one junction end, which may reflect a read error. The chain couples TRBV6-1 to TRBJ2-1, with 10 bases aligning to TRBD2. This CDR3 region has 19 residues. The germline CDR1 and CDR2 sequences are MNHNS and SASEGT. The DNA for the CDR3 is TGTGCTAGCAGTGAATGGCTAGCGGGGGCCCCTTCGGGGTACAATGAGCAGTTCTTC. This codes for CASSEWLAGAPSGYNEQFF.

The V gene is TRBV9, the J gene TRBJ2-3; 8 bases are shared with TRBD2. Per the germline V gene, CDR1 is SGDLS and CDR2 is YYNGEE. V was clipped by 1 base and J by 5 bases; unmatched bases: 9. The CDR3 has 16 amino acids. CDR3 region: CASSVTGAGTRDTQYF. For the CDR3, the DNA is TGTGCCAGCAGCGTAACGGGAGCCGGGACTAGAGATACGCAGTATTTT.

This clonotype appeared a few times. V and J are TRBV5-4 and TRBJ2-1; possibly TRBD1 or TRBD2 for D (5 bases each). From germline, CDR1 is SGHNT and CDR2 YYREEE (reference sequence). This CDR3 contains 17 residues. With 0 bases removed from V and 0 bases from J, the gap between germline ends came to 13 bases. CDR3 region: CASSLVVGDPSYNEQFF. Here the CDR3 DNA reads TGTGCCAGCAGCTTGGTAGTGGGGGACCCCTCCTACAATGAGCAGTTCTTC.

This clonotype was recorded many times. The V gene is TRBV4-2, the J gene TRBJ2-7; no definite D call. This CDR3 is 12 amino acids long. Looked up from germline, CDR1 is LGHNA and CDR2 is YNFKEQ. Between the trimmed V and J ends, which lost 5 bases and 1 base, there was a span of 6 bases. CDR3 residues: CASSKQSYEQYF. In DNA form, the CDR3 reads TGTGCCAGCAGCAAACAGTCCTACGAGCAGTACTTC.

This clonotype was observed a few times. CDR3 in DNA: TGTGCCAGCAGTCCCGCGCTTATTCCGCCCCAGCATTTT. Translated: CASSPALIPPQHF. This chain uses TRBV28 with TRBJ1-5; D is unclear. The CDR3 totals 13 residues. Germline CDR1 is MDHEN and CDR2 is SYDVKM. The ends were cut back, 5 bases at V and 9 bases at J, with 14 bases in the middle.

The chain employs TRBV2 and TRBJ2-7, with a weak D call TRBD1 (5 bases). The DNA end is more similar to TRBJ2-5, so the J call may be wrong. The CDR3 length is 14 residues. In germline, CDR1 is SNHLY, CDR2 FYNNEI. As DNA, the CDR3 is TGTGCCAGCGTAAGCCGCAGGGCAGGAGAGACCCAGTACTTC. Translated, it gives CASVSRRAGETQYF.

The rearrangement joins TRBV9 to TRBJ1-2; D gene uncertain. The CDR3 is 15 residues long. V lost 0 bases to trimming and J lost 8 bases, with 17 bases between them. Per the germline V gene, CDR1 is SGDLS and CDR2 is YYNGEE. This CDR3 reads CASSVEPLTQKGYTF. As DNA, the CDR3 is TGTGCCAGCAGCGTAGAACCTTTAACCCAGAAGGGCTACACCTTC.

V gene TRBV20-1 combines with J gene TRBJ2-5; D is tentatively TRBD1 or TRBD2 (7 bases each). Germline CDR1 DFQATT, CDR2 SNEGSKA (reference sequence). V dropped 7 bases and J dropped 6 bases, with 12 bases sitting between them. The CDR3 extends over 11 amino acids. The CDR3 DNA reads as TGCAGTGTTCAGGGGGGGCAGACCCAGTACTTC. This sequence encodes CSVQGGQTQYF.

The rearrangement joins TRBV20-1 to TRBJ2-7; D is perhaps TRBD1 (5 bases). This CDR3 contains 14 residues. Germline V gene sequence: CDR1 DFQATT, CDR2 SNEGSKA (reference sequence). Trimming shortened V by 6 bases and J by 5 bases, and 20 bases separated the two germline ends. CDR3 DNA: TGCAGTGCCCCAGATAAAACAGGATTCGACGAGCAGTACTTC. This encodes CSAPDKTGFDEQYF.

This clonotype was detected a few times. The genes are TRBV20-1 and TRBJ1-2; the D is unclear. Germline V gives CDR1 DFQATT, CDR2 SNEGSKA (reference sequence). This CDR3 has 11 amino acids. Trimming pared 4 bases from V and 7 bases from J, leaving 10 bases between. As DNA, the CDR3 is TGCAGTGCTATTAAGACGCGTGGCTACACCTTC. Residues: CSAIKTRGYTF.

The rearrangement joins TRBV12-3 or TRBV12-4 to TRBJ1-1, with unresolved D. The length of the CDR3 is 14 residues. V lost 5 bases and J lost 3, with 13 bases in between. The CDR3: CASSRRTLDTEAFF. In DNA form, the CDR3 reads TGTGCCAGCAGTCGCCGAACTCTGGACACTGAAGCTTTCTTT.